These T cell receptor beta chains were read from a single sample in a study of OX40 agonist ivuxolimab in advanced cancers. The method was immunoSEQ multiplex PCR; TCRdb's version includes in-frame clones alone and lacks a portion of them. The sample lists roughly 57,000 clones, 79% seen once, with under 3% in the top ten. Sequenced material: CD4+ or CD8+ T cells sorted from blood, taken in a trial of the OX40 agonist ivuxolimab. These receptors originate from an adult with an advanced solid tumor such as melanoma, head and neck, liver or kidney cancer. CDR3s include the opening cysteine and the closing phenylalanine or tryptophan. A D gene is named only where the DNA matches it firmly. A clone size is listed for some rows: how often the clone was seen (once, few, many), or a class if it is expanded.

TGCAGCGCCCGCTCAGGGGGTGATACTGAAGCTTTCTTT CSARSGGDTEAFF - TRBJ1-1 TRBV29-1 TRBD1
TGTGCCAGTAGTGGGCAGGGATTAAATCAGCCCCAGCATTTT CASSGQGLNQPQHF - TRBJ1-5 TRBV19 -
TGTGCCAGCAGTGAAGCCACGGGACATAACTATGGCTACACCTTC CASSEATGHNYGYTF - TRBJ1-2 TRBV6-4 -
TGTGCCAGCACGCCCGGGGCGGGGGGTTACAATACGCAGTATTTT CASTPGAGGYNTQYF - TRBJ2-3 TRBV7-9 TRBD2
TGTGCCAGCACGCAAGGGGGGCAGGTCAGGGAGACCCAGTACTTC CASTQGGQVRETQYF - TRBJ2-5 TRBV2 -
TGTGCCAGCAGCTTAAACGGGGACCAAGAGACCCAGTACTTC CASSLNGDQETQYF - TRBJ2-5 TRBV7-2 -
TGTGCCAGCAGCTCAGCAGGGGGGAGGTCCTACGAGCAGTACTTC CASSSAGGRSYEQYF - TRBJ2-7 TRBV16 -
TGTGCCAGCAGTGGACAGAGAAACTATAATTCACCCCTCCACTTT CASSGQRNYNSPLHF - TRBJ1-6 TRBV7-3 -
TGCAGCGTCGGTACGGATACGCAGTATTTT CSVGTDTQYF few TRBJ2-3 TRBV29-1 -
TGTGCCTGGAGTGTAGGACAGGGGGCGCGGAATACGCAGTATTTT CAWSVGQGARNTQYF - TRBJ2-3 TRBV30 TRBD1
TGTGCCAGCAGTCCCCACCGGACCTTTAACTATGGCTACACCTTC CASSPHRTFNYGYTF - TRBJ1-2 TRBV27 -
TGTGCCAGCAGTTTTGCGGAGATTAATTCACCCCTCCACTTT CASSFAEINSPLHF few TRBJ1-6 TRBV6-6 -
TGTGCCAGCTCCCCGGGACAGGGTGGATCGAACACTGAAGCTTTCTTT CASSPGQGGSNTEAFF - TRBJ1-1 TRBV18 TRBD1
TGTGCCATCAGTGAACGAAAACAGGTGAACACTGAAGCTTTCTTT CAISERKQVNTEAFF - TRBJ1-1 TRBV10-3 -
TGTGCCAGCAGTCCGACTAGCGGACCTCACAATGAGCAGTTCTTC CASSPTSGPHNEQFF - TRBJ2-1 TRBV6-1 TRBD2
TGTGCCAGCAGCGTCCGAGCCTCTCGTGGCACCGGGGAGCTGTTTTTT CASSVRASRGTGELFF - TRBJ2-2 TRBV9 -
TGTGCCAGCTCTACCGGGGAAGGATCTAATTCACCCCTCCACTTT CASSTGEGSNSPLHF few TRBJ1-6 TRBV18 -
TGTGCCAGCTCACCCCGAAGCGGGAGGGGCTCCTACGAGCAGTACTTC CASSPRSGRGSYEQYF - TRBJ2-7 TRBV18 TRBD2
TGTGCCAGCAGCCTTAGGACAGGGGGCTGGGAGCAGTTCTTC CASSLRTGGWEQFF - TRBJ2-1 TRBV21-1 -
TGTGCCAGCAGGCCCAGCGGGGGCAGATACGAGCAGTACTTC CASRPSGGRYEQYF - TRBJ2-7 TRBV11-2 TRBD2
TGTGCCACCCACCGTAGCGGGGCGTACAATGAGCAGTTCTTC CATHRSGAYNEQFF - TRBJ2-1 TRBV6-1 TRBD2
TGTGCCAGCAGCTGGACCCTGCCGGGGGGCGGCTCCTACGAGCAGTACTTC CASSWTLPGGGSYEQYF - TRBJ2-7 TRBV5-6 -
TGTGCCAGCAGCTTGAGACAGGGTAATGGCTACACCTTC CASSLRQGNGYTF - TRBJ1-2 TRBV7-9 TRBD1
TGTGCCAGCAGCTTGGTGGGCAGGCCCTACGAGCAGTACTTC CASSLVGRPYEQYF - TRBJ2-7 TRBV5-6 -
TGTGCCAGCAGCAGACAGTATAGCAATCAGCCCCAGCATTTT CASSRQYSNQPQHF few TRBJ1-5 TRBV6-4 -
TGTGCCTGGAGTGGTCTAGCGGGGGTCACAGATACGCAGTATTTT CAWSGLAGVTDTQYF - TRBJ2-3 TRBV30 TRBD2
TGTGCCAGTAGTATACAATGGGGGCACACCGGGGAGCTGTTTTTT CASSIQWGHTGELFF - TRBJ2-2 TRBV19 -
TGTGCCAGCAGTGAATCGGGCAGATTAGGTTTAGGCTACACCTTC CASSESGRLGLGYTF few TRBJ1-2 TRBV6-1 -
TGCGCCAGCAGCCCCCTCCAAGGGGGCTATGGCTACACCTTC CASSPLQGGYGYTF few TRBJ1-2 TRBV4-1 -
TGTGCCAGCAGCCGCGGACTAGTCAGCACAGATACGCAGTATTTT CASSRGLVSTDTQYF - TRBJ2-3 TRBV6-5 TRBD2
TGTGCCAGCAGCTCAGGCGCACGTTGGACTAGCGGGAGAAATGAGCAGTTCTTC CASSSGARWTSGRNEQFF - TRBJ2-1 TRBV7-9 TRBD2
TGTGCCAGCACCAATAAATGGGGGACCGGGAACAATGAGCAGTTCTTC CASTNKWGTGNNEQFF - TRBJ2-1 TRBV7-2 -
TGTGCCAGCAGTCCTACTAGGGGGAGCACAGATACGCAGTATTTT CASSPTRGSTDTQYF - TRBJ2-3 TRBV9 -
TGTGCCAGCAGTTTGGTCGGACAGGGGGGAGAGCAGTACTTC CASSLVGQGGEQYF once TRBJ2-7 TRBV27 TRBD1
TGTGCCAGCAGTGGAGTCTCCGGGACTCTCACCGGGGAGCTGTTTTTT CASSGVSGTLTGELFF few TRBJ2-2 TRBV6-1 -
TGTGCCAGCAGTTACTACAGGGGCTACACCTTC CASSYYRGYTF once TRBJ1-2 TRBV6-6 -
TGTGCCAGCAGTCACGGACTGTCGAACACTGAAGCTTTCTTT CASSHGLSNTEAFF - TRBJ1-1 TRBV6-6 -
TGTGCCAGCAGCTTGGTTTCGGTTATCCACGAGCAGTACTTC CASSLVSVIHEQYF - TRBJ2-7 TRBV5-6 -
TGCGCCAGCAGCTACCGGGACAGGAATGAAAAACTGTTTTTT CASSYRDRNEKLFF - TRBJ1-4 TRBV5-1 TRBD1
TGCGCCAGCAGCTTGCTGGGACAGGAGGGCGCCGAGCAGTACTTC CASSLLGQEGAEQYF - TRBJ2-7 TRBV5-1 TRBD1
TGTGCCAGCAGCGGACAGGGGAACACTGAAGCTTTCTTT CASSGQGNTEAFF few TRBJ1-1 TRBV7-9 TRBD1
TGTGCCAGCAGCTCCGGGCCCAGAGATAGAGAGACCCAGTACTTC CASSSGPRDRETQYF - TRBJ2-5 TRBV7-8 -
TGCGCCAGCAGCTTGGCCCAAGGGACGGCCCAAGAGACCCAGTACTTC CASSLAQGTAQETQYF - TRBJ2-5 TRBV5-1 -
TGTGCCAGCAGGCTACAGGGCCCTAATGAAAAACTGTTTTTT CASRLQGPNEKLFF once TRBJ1-4 TRBV27 -
TGTGCCAGCAGGCTATCACAGGGGTCGGGCGGGGAGCTGTTTTTT CASRLSQGSGGELFF - TRBJ2-2 TRBV2 TRBD1
TGTGCCAGTAGTATAAGCCAGGGGCGTAATTCACCCCTCCACTTT CASSISQGRNSPLHF few TRBJ1-6 TRBV19 -
TGTGCCAGCAGTGAATGGCGGGGGCCGAGCACAGATACGCAGTATTTT CASSEWRGPSTDTQYF - TRBJ2-3 TRBV6-1 -
TGTGCCAGCAGCAAAGCGGGGTCAAACTATGGCTACACCTTC CASSKAGSNYGYTF - TRBJ1-2 TRBV21-1 -
TGTGCCACCTCAAATGGGGTCCAAGAGACCCAGTACTTC CATSNGVQETQYF - TRBJ2-5 TRBV18 -
TGCGCCAGCAGCGTCTCGGGAGTACACTCTGGAAACACCATATATTTT CASSVSGVHSGNTIYF once TRBJ1-3 TRBV5-1 -
TGCGCCAGCAGCTTGGTAGGCCTAGCGGTTAGCACAGATACGCAGTATTTT CASSLVGLAVSTDTQYF - TRBJ2-3 TRBV5-1 TRBD2
TGCGCCAGCAGCCTCACACGGGGCTCCCTTCCCTGGTTTTTT CASSLTRGSLPWFF - TRBJ1-4 TRBV5-1 -
TGTGCCAGCAGCACCGGGACTAGCGGGTACAATGAGCAGTTCTTC CASSTGTSGYNEQFF - TRBJ2-1 TRBV5-4 TRBD2